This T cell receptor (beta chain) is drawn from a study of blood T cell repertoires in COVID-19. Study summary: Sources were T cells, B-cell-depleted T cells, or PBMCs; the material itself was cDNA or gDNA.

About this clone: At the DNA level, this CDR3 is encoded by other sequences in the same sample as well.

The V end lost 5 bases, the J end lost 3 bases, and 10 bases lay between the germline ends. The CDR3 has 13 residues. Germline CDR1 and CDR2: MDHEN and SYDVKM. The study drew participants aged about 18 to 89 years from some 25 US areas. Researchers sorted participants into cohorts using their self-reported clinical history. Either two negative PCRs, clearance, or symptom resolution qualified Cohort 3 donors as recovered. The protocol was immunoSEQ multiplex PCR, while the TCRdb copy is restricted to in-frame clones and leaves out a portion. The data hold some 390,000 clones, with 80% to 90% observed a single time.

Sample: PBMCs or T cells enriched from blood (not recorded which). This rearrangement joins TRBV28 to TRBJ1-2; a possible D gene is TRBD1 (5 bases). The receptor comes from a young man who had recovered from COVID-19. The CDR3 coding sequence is TGTGCCAGCAGTCCCGGGACTGACTATGGCTACACCTTC. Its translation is CASSPGTDYGYTF.